One sample yielded the 24 T cell receptor beta chains listed below, sequenced in a study of patients and donors after allogeneic stem cell transplantation. In TCRdb, the RT-PCR reads were re-called with MiXCR into one record per CDR3 protein. In the table there are about 150,000 distinct CDR3 sequences, approximately 35% of which are singletons. Sequenced sample: blood, either unsorted or a sorted T cell fraction (not recorded which). Receptors were obtained from a human donor who was either an allogeneic HSCT recipient or a stem cell or donor lymphocyte infusion donor (not recorded which). It is not recorded whose cells these are; they may come from a transplant donor.

V usage is TRBV7-2 and J usage is TRBJ2-5; TRBD2 matches at 8 bases. Germline CDR1 is SGHTA and CDR2 is FQGNSA. The length of the CDR3 is 14 residues. V lost 5 bases, J lost 3 bases, and 5 bases stayed unmatched. The CDR3 loop reads CASSPGLAEETQYF. In DNA form, the CDR3 reads TGTGCCAGCAGCCCAGGACTAGCCGAAGAGACCCAGTACTTC.

V usage is TRBV6-5 and J usage is TRBJ1-5; 8 bases are a match to TRBD1. Germline V gene lookup returns CDR1 MNHEY and CDR2 SVGAGI. This CDR3 spans 18 amino acids. J lost 0 bases, V lost 5 bases, and 12 bases had no gene match. In nucleotides, the CDR3 is TGTGCCAGCAGTAGACAGGGGACCCAACCATATAGCAATCAGCCCCAGCATTTT. Translation gives CASSRQGTQPYSNQPQHF.

V gene TRBV6-5 combines with J gene TRBJ2-2; the D gene is possibly TRBD2 (6 bases). This CDR3 comprises 15 residues. CDR1 MNHEY and CDR2 SVGAGI come from the germline V gene. Trimming stripped 8 bases from V and 1 base from J, with 14 bases between. CDR3: CASSEGDRNTGELFF. CDR3 DNA sequence: TGTGCCAGCTCGGAGGGCGATCGGAACACCGGGGAGCTGTTTTTT.

In its sample, this clonotype was seen a few times. The CDR3 DNA reads TGCAGCGTTTCGATTTCAGTCGGGGGCGGGATATACGAGCAGTACTTC. Protein sequence: CSVSISVGGGIYEQYF. V gene TRBV29-1 combines with J gene TRBJ2-7, with D perhaps assigned TRBD1 or TRBD2 (6 bases each). Germline-derived CDR1 and CDR2 are SQVTM and ANQGSEA. This CDR3 comprises 16 residues. Trimming took off 5 bases at V and 4 bases at J, with 24 bases between the two ends.

This clonotype was observed a few times. The J gene is TRBJ1-1, the V gene TRBV9, with D perhaps TRBD1 (6 bases). The CDR3 is made up of 15 amino acids. Trimming removed 3 bases at V and 2 bases at J, with 14 bases between. Germline assignment: CDR1 SGDLS and CDR2 YYNGEE. DNA of the CDR3: TGTGCCAGCAGCGGCAGGGGTCGGGTTAACACTGAAGCTTTCTTT. This gives the protein CASSGRGRVNTEAFF.

This chain links TRBV20-1 with TRBJ2-7; no firm D call. CDR1 and CDR2 (germline): DFQATT, SNEGSKA (reference sequence). V lost 7 bases, J lost 0 bases, and 4 bases lay in between. The CDR3 sequence is 10 residues long. The CDR3 DNA reads as TGCAGTGGGGGCTCCTACGAGCAGTACGTC. This sequence encodes CSGGSYEQYV.

A few counts support this clonotype. This chain connects TRBV5-1 to TRBJ2-4, with 10 bases matching TRBD1. V shed 4 bases and J 5 bases; nucleotides not matched to a gene: 6. The CDR3 runs 15 residues. The germline CDR1 and CDR2 sequences are SGHRS and YFSETQ. The CDR3 nucleotides are TGCGCCAGCAGCCCGCGGACAGGGGGGGAAAACATTCAGTACTTC. Residues: CASSPRTGGENIQYF.

This chain joins TRBV4-3 and TRBJ2-2; D may match TRBD1 or TRBD2 (6 bases each). CDR1 LGHNA and CDR2 YSLEER come from the germline V gene. CDR3 length equals 19 residues. Trimming removed 2 bases at V and 1 base at J, with 20 bases between. DNA of the CDR3: TGCGCCAGCAGCCAAAGAAGAGGGGGGCAGGAATGGAACACCGGGGAGCTGTTTTTT. It yields the protein CASSQRRGGQEWNTGELFF.

In the case of this clonotype: The CDR3 carries no conserved terminal phenylalanine or tryptophan, so it likely arises from a read error. The chain couples TRBV7-9 to TRBJ1-1; D unresolved. The CDR3 totals 15 residues. V lost 1 base and J 9 bases, leaving 18 bases between the germline ends. The V gene's germline CDR1 is SEHNR and CDR2 FQNEAQ (reference sequence). The CDR3 protein is CASSLGRTFASKAFL. CDR3 sequence (DNA): TGTGCCAGCAGCTTAGGGCGGACCTTTGCCAGCAAAGCTTTCTTG.

This sequence joins TRBV5-6 and TRBJ1-2; a possible D gene is TRBD1 (5 bases). CDR1 and CDR2 (germline): SGHDT, YYEEEE. The CDR3 length is 14 residues. The V gene lost 4 bases and the J gene lost 3 bases, with 13 bases spanning the gap. CDR3 residues: CASSPSGRYYGYTF. CDR3 sequence (DNA): TGTGCCAGCAGCCCTTCGGGACGGTACTATGGCTACACCTTC.

J is TRBJ1-6 and V is TRBV7-2; 7 nucleotides match TRBD1. The CDR3 consists of 15 residues. The germline CDR1 and CDR2 sequences are SGHTA and FQGNSA. Trimming removed 9 bases from V and 0 bases from J; junction bases left unmatched: 5. The CDR3 nucleotides read TGTGCCAGTGCAGGGGGGAGCTCCTATAATTCACCCCTCCACTTT. This translates into CASAGGSSYNSPLHF.

The genes are TRBV5-1 and TRBJ2-3; 14 bases fit TRBD2. The CDR3 is 17 residues long. Germline trimming cut 3 bases from V and 6 bases from J; bases unmatched to any gene: 9. Germline CDR1 SGHRS, CDR2 YFSETQ. The CDR3, as DNA: TGCGCCAGCAGCTCACGACTAGCGGGGGGGCAAGCCGATACGCAGTATTTT. Protein product: CASSSRLAGGQADTQYF. The full variable domain, its missing parts supplied by reference TRBV5-1 and TRBJ2-3, is KAGVTQTPRYLIKTRGQQVTLSCSPISGHRSVSWYQQTPGQGLQFLFEYFSETQRNKGNFPGRFSGRQFSNSRSEMNVSTLELGDSALYLCASSSRLAGGQADTQYFGPGTRLTVL.

The chain couples TRBV6-1 to TRBJ1-1; possibly TRBD1 for D (5 bases). The CDR3 totals 14 residues. Germline V lookup: CDR1 MNHNS, CDR2 SASEGT. V lost 6 bases and J 5 bases, leaving 16 bases between the germline ends. The CDR3 region is CASRGDLARTEAFF. As DNA, the CDR3 is TGTGCCAGCAGGGGGGATTTGGCAAGGACTGAAGCTTTCTTT.

This chain connects TRBV4-1 to TRBJ1-3; 8 positions agree with TRBD1. V trimming: 2 bases; J trimming: 5 bases; junction bases outside the gene matches: 2. CDR3 size: 14 residues. The germline gives CDR1 MGHRA, CDR2 YSYEKL. The CDR3, as DNA: TGCGCCAGCAGCCAAACAGGGGGACGAAACACCATATATTTT. Its protein product is CASSQTGGRNTIYF.

This clonotype was detected a few times. This chain uses TRBV7-9 with TRBJ1-5; TRBD1 agrees at 8 bases. The CDR3 loop spans 17 amino acids. The V and J ends lost 5 bases and 4 bases, in that order; junction bases with no gene match: 13. Germline loops: CDR1 SEHNR, CDR2 FQNEAQ (reference sequence). CDR3 coding DNA: TGTGCCAGCAGCCGGATGGACAGGGAAACGGGAAATCAGCCCCAGCATTTT. Amino acids: CASSRMDRETGNQPQHF.

The chain uses TRBV25-1 and TRBJ1-1, with D perhaps TRBD1 (5 bases). CDR3 length equals 15 residues. Per the germline V gene, CDR1 is MGHDK and CDR2 is SYGVNS. Trimming stripped 1 base from V and 3 bases from J, with 12 bases between. Here the CDR3 DNA reads TGTGCCAGCAGTGAATTAGGCTCAGGGCACACTGAAGCTTTCTTT. Residues: CASSELGSGHTEAFF. The whole variable domain, filled in from reference TRBV25-1 and TRBJ1-1, reads EADIYQTPRYLVIGTGKKITLECSQTMGHDKMYWYQQDPGMELHLIHYSYGVNSTEKGDLSSESTVSRIRTEHFPLTLESARPSHTSQYLCASSELGSGHTEAFFGQGTRLTVV.

This clonotype has a handful of counts. The chain couples TRBV10-3 to TRBJ1-3; D not certain. V was shortened by 0 bases and J by 0 bases, with 9 bases between the two germline ends. The V gene's germline CDR1 is ENHRY and CDR2 SYGVKD. The CDR3 runs 16 residues. The CDR3 protein is CAISESQVSSGNTIYF. The CDR3 DNA reads TGTGCCATCAGTGAGTCCCAGGTTTCCTCTGGAAACACCATATATTTT.

The chain carries TRBV9 and TRBJ2-4; D is ambiguous. Trimming shortened V by 3 bases and J by 6 bases, and 16 bases separated the two germline ends. Germline V gene lookup returns CDR1 SGDLS and CDR2 YYNGEE. The CDR3 extends over 15 amino acids. CDR3 amino acids: CASSASDAVVNIQYF. The CDR3 coding sequence is TGTGCCAGCAGCGCGTCGGATGCAGTGGTAAACATTCAGTACTTC.

The V call is TRBV12-3 or TRBV12-4, the J call TRBJ2-1, with D possibly being TRBD1 or TRBD2 (5 bases each). Trimming removed 2 bases at V and 9 bases at J, with 17 bases between. The CDR3 is 15 amino acids. DNA of the CDR3: TGTGCCAGCAGTTTAAAAACTCACCCGGGGCGTGAGCAGTTCTTC. This encodes CASSLKTHPGREQFF.

V is TRBV6-1 and J is TRBJ1-1; tentative D call: TRBD1 (5 bases). Germline lookup yields CDR1 MNHNS and CDR2 SASEGT. Trimming removed 7 bases at V and 7 bases at J, with 16 bases between. This CDR3 is built from 13 residues. This chain's CDR3 is CASIFAGKVEAFF. CDR3 coding DNA: TGTGCCAGCATTTTCGCAGGGAAGGTTGAAGCTTTCTTT.

This clonotype was recorded a few times. The chain carries TRBV7-9 and TRBJ2-1; 14 bases align to TRBD2. This CDR3 has 16 amino acids. Germline values: CDR1 SEHNR, CDR2 FQNEAQ (reference sequence). V trimming: 5 bases; J trimming: 10 bases; junction bases outside the gene matches: 10. The CDR3 loop reads CASSPGLAGGLWEQFF. The CDR3 nucleotides read TGTGCCAGCAGCCCCGGACTAGCGGGGGGCCTTTGGGAGCAGTTCTTC.

The rearrangement links TRBV29-1 to TRBJ2-3; 12 nucleotides align to TRBD2. The V gene's germline CDR1 is SQVTM and CDR2 ANQGSEA. The CDR3 contains 15 residues. After removal of 6 bases from V and 0 bases from J, the junction contained 4 bases not matched to a gene. Written as DNA, the CDR3 is TGCAGCGTCGGACTAGCGGGGACTAGCACAGATACGCAGTATTTT. The encoded protein is CSVGLAGTSTDTQYF.

The chain is built from TRBV29-1 and TRBJ2-2; D is ambiguous. This CDR3 is 11 amino acids long. V was shortened by 4 bases and J by 5 bases, with 5 bases between the two germline ends. Germline V gene sequence: CDR1 SQVTM, CDR2 ANQGSEA. The CDR3 loop is CSVVVTGELFF. Written as DNA, the CDR3 is TGCAGCGTTGTGGTGACCGGGGAGCTGTTTTTT.

V and J are TRBV6-5 and TRBJ1-1; possibly TRBD1 for D (6 bases). Deletions cut 2 bases from V and 2 bases from J, with 15 bases between. There are 16 residues in the CDR3. The germline V gene encodes CDR1 MNHEY and CDR2 SVGAGI. CDR3 sequence (DNA): TGTGCCAGCAGTTACAGCCTCCGGGACATAAACACTGAAGCTTTCTTT. As protein: CASSYSLRDINTEAFF.